What follows are 17 T cell receptor beta chains derived from one specimen sequenced in a study of early T cells in non-severe SARS-CoV-2 infection. TCRdb fed the 5' RACE reads into MiXCR, producing one record per CDR3 protein. Found here are about 40,000 distinct CDR3 sequences, 4.7% of them singletons; the top ten hold approximately 4.8%. Sequencing used whole blood. These receptors were collected from an adult who was a healthcare worker with PCR-confirmed SARS-CoV-2 infection or an uninfected control (not recorded which).

This clonotype has just a few counts. The rearrangement links TRBV28 to TRBJ2-5, with 14 nucleotides matching TRBD2. The CDR3 covers 17 residues. Unmatched junction bases numbered 11, after V lost 6 bases and J lost 5 bases. Germline-derived CDR1 and CDR2 are MDHEN and SYDVKM. CDR3 loop: CASRDLGLAGALETQYF. For the CDR3, the DNA is TGTGCCAGCAGGGACTTGGGACTAGCGGGAGCTTTGGAGACCCAGTACTTC.

A few counts support this clonotype. This sequence joins TRBV10-2 and TRBJ2-2; 7 positions agree with TRBD1. The CDR3 has 15 residues. V lost 4 bases, J lost 4 bases, and 6 bases stayed unmatched. Germline CDR1 is WSHSY and CDR2 is SAAADI. CDR3 region: CASSGRAGGTGELFF. CDR3 bases: TGCGCCAGCAGTGGACGGGCAGGGGGCACCGGGGAGCTGTTTTTT.

This clonotype showed up many times. The rearrangement joins TRBV10-3 to TRBJ1-6, with a tentative D call TRBD1 (5 bases). CDR1 is ENHRY, CDR2 SYGVKD, per germline. V gave up 7 bases and J gave up 5 bases, with 12 bases separating them. The CDR3 runs 14 residues. The CDR3 sequence: CAITPRDDNSPLHF. CDR3 bases: TGTGCCATCACACCCAGGGACGATAATTCACCCCTCCACTTT.

The sample holds many counts of this clonotype. V is TRBV9 and J is TRBJ2-7; the D gene is possibly TRBD1 (6 bases). The length of the CDR3 is 15 residues. Trimming removed 1 base from V and 3 bases from J, with 14 bases in between. The V gene's germline CDR1 is SGDLS and CDR2 YYNGEE. The CDR3 reads CASSVTAGDFYEQYF. In DNA, the CDR3 is TGTGCCAGCAGCGTAACGGCAGGGGATTTCTACGAGCAGTACTTC.

The genes are TRBV27 and TRBJ1-1; 8 bases are a match to TRBD1. This CDR3 contains 16 residues. Unmatched junction bases numbered 10, after V lost 5 bases and J lost 2 bases. Looked up from germline, CDR1 is MNHEY and CDR2 is SMNVEV (reference sequence). In nucleotides, the CDR3 is TGTGCCAGCAGTACCAGGGGGCAGAGACTTAACACTGAAGCTTTCTTT. Translation: CASSTRGQRLNTEAFF.

This clonotype was counted only a few times. The V call is TRBV5-1, the J call TRBJ2-5, with TRBD1 as a possible D gene (5 bases). Trimming pared 1 base from V and 2 bases from J, leaving 12 bases between. The CDR3 is made up of 15 amino acids. Germline V lookup: CDR1 SGHRS, CDR2 YFSETQ. CDR3 residues: CASSLNQGSQETQYF. The CDR3 coding sequence is TGCGCCAGCAGCTTGAACCAGGGCTCTCAAGAGACCCAGTACTTC. The complete variable domain, with remaining parts taken from reference TRBV5-1 and TRBJ2-5, reads KAGVTQTPRYLIKTRGQQVTLSCSPISGHRSVSWYQQTPGQGLQFLFEYFSETQRNKGNFPGRFSGRQFSNSRSEMNVSTLELGDSALYLCASSLNQGSQETQYFGPGTRLLVL.

This clonotype was seen many times. The chain employs TRBV5-1 and TRBJ2-5; 12 bases map to TRBD2. Germline trimming cut 4 bases from V and 4 bases from J; bases unmatched to any gene: 11. Germline lookup yields CDR1 SGHRS and CDR2 YFSETQ. The CDR3 is made up of 17 amino acids. Here the CDR3 DNA reads TGCGCCAGCAGCCCGAACCTAGCGGGAGGGCCCGGAGAGACCCAGTACTTC. Its protein is CASSPNLAGGPGETQYF. Full variable domain (rest looked up from reference TRBV5-1 and TRBJ2-5): KAGVTQTPRYLIKTRGQQVTLSCSPISGHRSVSWYQQTPGQGLQFLFEYFSETQRNKGNFPGRFSGRQFSNSRSEMNVSTLELGDSALYLCASSPNLAGGPGETQYFGPGTRLLVL.

At least ten counts were recorded for this clonotype. The V gene is TRBV11-2, the J gene TRBJ2-1, with D possibly TRBD1 on 6 matching bases. Looked up from germline, CDR1 is SGHAT and CDR2 is FQNNGV. The ends were cut back, 0 bases at V and 5 bases at J, with 14 bases in the middle. The CDR3 loop spans 16 amino acids. The CDR3 sequence: CASSLDRGQGNNEQFF. DNA of the CDR3: TGTGCCAGCAGCTTAGATCGTGGTCAGGGGAACAATGAGCAGTTCTTC.

This clonotype was observed many times. The gene calls are TRBV11-2 and TRBJ2-5; D remains unclear. V was shortened by 1 base and J by 4 bases, with 16 bases between the two germline ends. The CDR3 spans 16 residues. Per germline, CDR1 SGHAT and CDR2 FQNNGV. CDR3 sequence (DNA): TGTGCCAGCAGCTTAGGGTCGGTCTCACCGCGAGAGACCCAGTACTTC. Translation: CASSLGSVSPRETQYF.

This clonotype was counted at least ten times. The chain carries TRBV14 and TRBJ2-7; D not certain. CDR1 is SGHDN and CDR2 is FVKESK in the germline V gene. The CDR3 contains 17 residues. The germline V and J ends were trimmed by 1 base and 0 bases, with 16 bases remaining between them. CDR3 DNA sequence: TGTGCCAGCAGCCAAGCCGGGTGGGCAGTTGGCTCCTACGAGCAGTACTTC. Amino acid sequence: CASSQAGWAVGSYEQYF.

This clonotype was picked up a small number of times. This chain connects TRBV18 to TRBJ1-2; D uncertain. The CDR3 covers 13 residues. In germline, CDR1 is KGHSH, CDR2 LQKENI. The ends were cut back, 2 bases at V and 2 bases at J, with 6 bases in the middle. The CDR3, as DNA: TGTGCCAGCTCACCAAGTCCAAACTATGGCTACACCTTC. This gives the protein CASSPSPNYGYTF.

This clonotype was seen ten or more times. V gene TRBV4-3 combines with J gene TRBJ2-3; TRBD2 aligns across 16 bases. The length of the CDR3 is 20 residues. V was pared by 2 bases and J by 6 bases, with 14 bases of the junction left unmatched. Germline values: CDR1 LGHNA, CDR2 YSLEER. DNA of the CDR3: TGCGCCAGCAGCCAATCCCTGGCTGGGACTAGCGGGGGGGCCATGGATACGCAGTATTTT. This translates into CASSQSLAGTSGGAMDTQYF.

This clonotype was seen only a few times. The CDR3 DNA follows: TGTGCCAGCAGAACCGGACCCACTAGAGGGGAGCTGTTTTTT. It yields the protein CASRTGPTRGELFF. The chain employs TRBV7-2 and TRBJ2-2; tentatively, D is TRBD2 (5 bases). There are 14 residues in the CDR3. The germline gives CDR1 SGHTA, CDR2 FQGNSA. V was trimmed by 6 bases and J by 8 bases, leaving 16 bases between them.

This clonotype was seen many times. This rearrangement joins TRBV11-2 to TRBJ1-1; 8 nucleotides line up with TRBD1. The CDR3 covers 15 residues. V was clipped by 5 bases and J by 1 base; unmatched bases: 6. Looked up from germline, CDR1 is SGHAT and CDR2 is FQNNGV. In DNA, the CDR3 is TGTGCCAGCAGCCGCGGGGACAGGCGGAACACTGAAGCTTTCTTT. The encoded protein is CASSRGDRRNTEAFF.

This clonotype was detected ten times or more. The chain employs TRBV5-1 and TRBJ1-5; 7 bases are a match to TRBD1. Germline CDR1 reads SGHRS; CDR2 reads YFSETQ. The CDR3 contains 15 residues. V trimming: 4 bases; J trimming: 4 bases; junction bases outside the gene matches: 8. CDR3 in DNA: TGCGCCAGCAGCCCCTCAGGGGGTGGTAATCAGCCCCAGCATTTT. It encodes CASSPSGGGNQPQHF.

This clonotype was seen many times. V is TRBV2 and J is TRBJ1-5; D unresolved. The CDR3 length is 15 residues. Trimming removed 3 bases at V and 6 bases at J, with 15 bases between. Germline values: CDR1 SNHLY, CDR2 FYNNEI. The CDR3 reads CASSEVEGKGQPQHF. The CDR3 bases are TGTGCCAGCAGTGAGGTAGAGGGAAAGGGTCAGCCCCAGCATTTT.

The J gene is TRBJ2-1, the V gene TRBV3-1, with 9 nucleotides matching TRBD2. Germline V gives CDR1 LGHDT, CDR2 YNNKEL (reference sequence). After removal of 4 bases from V and 0 bases from J, the junction contained 7 bases not matched to a gene. This CDR3 is built from 17 residues. The CDR3 bases are TGTGCCAGCAGCCCCAGGACTAGCGCAAACTCCTACAATGAGCAGTTCTTC. It encodes CASSPRTSANSYNEQFF.